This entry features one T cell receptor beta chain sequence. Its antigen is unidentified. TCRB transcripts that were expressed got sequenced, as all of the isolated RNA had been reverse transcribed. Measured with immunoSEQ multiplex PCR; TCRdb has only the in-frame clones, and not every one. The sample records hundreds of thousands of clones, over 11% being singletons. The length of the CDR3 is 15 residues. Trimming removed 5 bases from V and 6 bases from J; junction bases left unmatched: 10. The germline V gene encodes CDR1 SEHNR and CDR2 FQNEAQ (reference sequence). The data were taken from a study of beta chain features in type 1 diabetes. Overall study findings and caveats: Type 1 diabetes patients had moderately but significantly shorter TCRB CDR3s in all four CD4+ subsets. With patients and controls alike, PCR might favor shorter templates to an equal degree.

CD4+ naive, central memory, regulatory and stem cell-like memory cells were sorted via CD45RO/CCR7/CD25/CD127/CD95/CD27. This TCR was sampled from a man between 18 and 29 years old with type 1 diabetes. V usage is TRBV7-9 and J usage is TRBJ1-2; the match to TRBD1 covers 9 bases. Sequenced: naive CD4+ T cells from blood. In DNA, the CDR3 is TGTGCCAGCAGCAGATCACCGGGACAGGGACATGGCTACACCTTC. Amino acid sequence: CASSRSPGQGHGYTF.